This T cell receptor (beta chain) was recovered during a study of blood T cell repertoires in COVID-19. As for the study in general: Nucleic acid was either cDNA or gDNA, and it came from T cells, B-cell-depleted T cells, or PBMCs.

Germline loops: CDR1 PRHDT, CDR2 FYEKMQ (reference sequence). Trimming removed 0 bases at V and 6 bases at J, with 13 bases between. This CDR3 spans 15 amino acids. Per the original data handling: The authors estimated nucleated cell counts from reference gene primer amplification. Profiling relied on immunoSEQ multiplex PCR, and the TCRdb table lists in-frame clones only, not all of them. The V and J calls and the clone size are those of that table, but D and trimming were determined from the DNA. The data contain about 530,000 clones, 85% to 90% of them singletons. Patients in Seattle were enrolled during active infection, then followed longitudinally.

The sample was peripheral blood. This chain links TRBV13 with TRBJ2-3; D unclear. The TCR sequence derives from a woman aged 45-65 years with COVID-19, enrolled during active disease. CDR3 amino acids: CASSLGTDLRDTQYF. The CDR3 nucleotides are TGTGCCAGCAGCTTAGGTACCGACTTACGCGATACGCAGTATTTT. Drawing the rest from reference TRBV13 and TRBJ2-3, the complete variable domain is AAGVIQSPRHLIKEKRETATLKCYPIPRHDTVYWYQQGPGQDPQFLISFYEKMQSDKGSIPDRFSAQQFSDYHSELNMSSLELGDSALYFCASSLGTDLRDTQYFGPGTRLTVL.